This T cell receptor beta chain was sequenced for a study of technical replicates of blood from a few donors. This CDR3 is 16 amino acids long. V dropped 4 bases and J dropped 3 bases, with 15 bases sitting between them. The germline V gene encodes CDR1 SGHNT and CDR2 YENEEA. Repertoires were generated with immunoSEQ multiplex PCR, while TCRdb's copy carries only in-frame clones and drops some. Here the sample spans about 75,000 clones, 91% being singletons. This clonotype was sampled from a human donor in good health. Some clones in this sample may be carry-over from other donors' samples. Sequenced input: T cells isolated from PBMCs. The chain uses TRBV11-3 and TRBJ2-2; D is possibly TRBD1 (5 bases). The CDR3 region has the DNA TGTGCCAGCAGCTCAGACCGTGACAGATACACCGGGGAGCTGTTTTTT. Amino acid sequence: CASSSDRDRYTGELFF.